The sequence of this TCR beta chain was determined in a study of identical twins. Trimming removed 5 bases from V and 3 bases from J; junction bases left unmatched: 5. The CDR3 runs 14 residues. Germline assignment: CDR1 SGHRS and CDR2 YFSETQ. A universal primer site arose from template switching, and cDNA bore unique molecular identifiers. TCRdb itself ran the 5' RACE reads through MiXCR, one entry per CDR3 protein. The data show hundreds of thousands of distinct CDR3 sequences, over 15% seen once. The sample was also reused in another study, on T cells expressing NK-cell markers. From that report: Among the experiments, several used an anti-gamma-delta TCR antibody to restrict sorting to alpha-beta TCR T cells. There remained a lack of clarity about HCMV specificity of expanded NKG2C+ T cell clones.

Source material: PBMCs. The clonotype was recovered from a woman aged 18-29 years in good health. The chain combines TRBV5-1 with TRBJ2-3, with TRBD2 matching 8 bases. The CDR3 coding sequence is TGCGCCAGCAGTCGGGCGGGGGGAACAGATACGCAGTATTTT. It codes for CASSRAGGTDTQYF.